This is a list of T cell receptor beta chains from one sample in a study of T-cell reconstitution after alpha-beta-depleted transplantation in children. Each CDR3 protein is one row after TCRdb ran MiXCR on the PCR reads. The repertoire holds hundreds of thousands of distinct CDR3 sequences, with approximately 15% as singletons. The source was PBMCs, mostly from graft donor cells, collected 360 days after TCRalphabeta/CD19-depleted stem cell transplant. The receptors originated from a male patient under 18 who had a stem cell transplant for acute lymphoblastic leukemia, so the T cells may come from the graft donor. Both conserved end residues are part of each CDR3. The D gene is left open where the match is weak. Clone size is stated in some rows and not others, as once, few, many or a class when expanded.

clone_size | j_call | v_call | d_call | cdr3_nt | cdr3_aa
few | TRBJ1-1 | TRBV4-1 | TRBD1 | TGCGCCAGCAGCTTCACCGGGACAGGGGACACTGAAGCTTTCTTT | CASSFTGTGDTEAFF
- | TRBJ2-1 | TRBV5-1 | TRBD1 | TGCGCCAGCAGCTCCATGGACGGACAGGGTAAGCTGAATGAGCAGTTCTTC | CASSSMDGQGKLNEQFF
many | TRBJ2-1 | TRBV9 | TRBD2 | TGTGCCAGCAGCCTAATGGTTGGACTAGCAGCCGAGCAGTTCTTC | CASSLMVGLAAEQFF
few | TRBJ1-2 | TRBV29-1 | - | TGCAGCGTTGATCAGGGCTTCTATGGCTACACCTTC | CSVDQGFYGYTF
- | TRBJ2-2 | TRBV20-1 | TRBD1 | TGCAGTGCAACTAGACAGGGAAGGCACGGGGAGCTGTTTTTT | CSATRQGRHGELFF
- | TRBJ2-3 | TRBV7-3 | - | TGTGCCAGCAGCTGGGGGACCACAGATACGCAGTATTTT | CASSWGTTDTQYF
few | TRBJ2-5 | TRBV7-8 | TRBD2 | TGTGCCAGCAGCCCCGGGACTAGCGGGAGGGGACCTCAAGAGACCCAGTACTTC | CASSPGTSGRGPQETQYF
- | TRBJ2-3 | TRBV20-1 | - | TGCAGTGCTAGAGTACAGACGTTCACAGATACGCAGTATTTT | CSARVQTFTDTQYF
- | TRBJ2-5 | TRBV7-2 | - | TGTGCCAGCAGCTTAATTAGGGTCTTCGGGACCCAGTACTTC | CASSLIRVFGTQYF
- | TRBJ2-4 | TRBV5-1 | - | TGCGCCAGCAGCCCCGGACGGATTCACCTAGCCAAAAACATTCAGTACTTC | CASSPGRIHLAKNIQYF
- | TRBJ1-2 | TRBV5-1 | - | TGCGCCAGCAGCCTCAGTAGGGCAGGTTCCCACTATGGCTACACCTTC | CASSLSRAGSHYGYTF
- | TRBJ1-1 | TRBV5-1 | - | TGCGCCAGCAGCCGGCCGCGACAGGAATTCCAGAACACTGAAGCTTTCTTT | CASSRPRQEFQNTEAFF
- | TRBJ2-2 | TRBV2 | - | TGTGCCAGCTTAGGGTTCCACACCGGGGAGCTGTTTTTT | CASLGFHTGELFF
- | TRBJ2-7 | TRBV4-1 | - | TGCGCCAGCAGCCATCCAGCGAGCTCCTACGAGCAGTACTTC | CASSHPASSYEQYF
few | TRBJ2-7 | TRBV3-1 | - | TGTGCCAGCACTCCCGTCAACTCCGGGGGCGAGCAGTACTTC | CASTPVNSGGEQYF
- | TRBJ2-1 | TRBV4-2 | TRBD2 | TGTGCCAGCAGCCAAGGCGAGACTAGCGGGAGTTATGAGCAGTTCTTC | CASSQGETSGSYEQFF
few | TRBJ1-2 | TRBV29-1 | - | TGCAGCGTAGACGGGACTCACGCCGGCTACACCTTC | CSVDGTHAGYTF
few | TRBJ2-7 | TRBV3-1 | TRBD2 | TGTGCCAGCAGCCAAGAACGCGGGAGCGGCTACGAGCAGTACTTC | CASSQERGSGYEQYF
few | TRBJ1-1 | TRBV24-1 | - | TGTGCCACCAGCTTCTACCGGGGGATCGAAGGTTTCTTT | CATSFYRGIEGFF
few | TRBJ1-1 | TRBV7-6 | - | TGTGCCAGCAGCCGGGACGGCGACCCGAACACTGAAGCTTTCTTT | CASSRDGDPNTEAFF